The present entry profiles one T cell receptor (beta chain) with its context. Its specificity is unknown. Total RNA from whole blood was isolated with no T cell sorting. The RNA usage for each TCR library was roughly 3,700 ng of total RNA. One entry per CDR3 protein, without DNA, is what TCRdb gives after re-calling the 5' RACE reads. The repertoire table contains roughly 150,000 distinct CDR3 sequences. This sample was included in a study of monozygotic twins with inflammatory bowel disease. Study-wide results and caveats: Clonotypes shared with others were fewer in IBD patients than in healthy twins, especially with disease activity. Immunosuppressive treatments were not uniform, and this may have added variability to patient repertoires.

CDR3 length equals 17 residues. CDR1 is SGHRS and CDR2 is YFSETQ in the germline V gene. This clonotype originated in a human donor with ulcerative colitis or Crohn's disease, or a healthy co-twin of an affected twin (not recorded which). This chain uses TRBV5-1 with TRBJ2-7; TCRdb gives TRBD2 as the D gene, but with no DNA this cannot be confirmed. Sequencing was performed on blood. The CDR3 is CASSVLGASSISYEQYF. The variable domain in full, with the rest retrieved from reference TRBV5-1 and TRBJ2-7, is KAGVTQTPRYLIKTRGQQVTLSCSPISGHRSVSWYQQTPGQGLQFLFEYFSETQRNKGNFPGRFSGRQFSNSRSEMNVSTLELGDSALYLCASSVLGASSISYEQYFGPGTRLTVT.